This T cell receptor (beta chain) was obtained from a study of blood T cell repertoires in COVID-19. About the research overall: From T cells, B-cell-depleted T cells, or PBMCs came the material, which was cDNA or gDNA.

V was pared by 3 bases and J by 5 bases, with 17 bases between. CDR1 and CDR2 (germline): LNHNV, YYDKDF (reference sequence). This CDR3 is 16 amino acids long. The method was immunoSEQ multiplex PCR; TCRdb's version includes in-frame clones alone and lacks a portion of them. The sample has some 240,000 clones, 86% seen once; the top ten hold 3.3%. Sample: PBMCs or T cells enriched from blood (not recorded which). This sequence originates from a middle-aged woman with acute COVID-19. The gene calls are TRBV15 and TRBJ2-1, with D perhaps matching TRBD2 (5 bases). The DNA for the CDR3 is TGTGCCACCAGCAGTAGCCGGGCTAGCTCGGACAATGAGCAGTTCTTC. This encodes CATSSSRASSDNEQFF.